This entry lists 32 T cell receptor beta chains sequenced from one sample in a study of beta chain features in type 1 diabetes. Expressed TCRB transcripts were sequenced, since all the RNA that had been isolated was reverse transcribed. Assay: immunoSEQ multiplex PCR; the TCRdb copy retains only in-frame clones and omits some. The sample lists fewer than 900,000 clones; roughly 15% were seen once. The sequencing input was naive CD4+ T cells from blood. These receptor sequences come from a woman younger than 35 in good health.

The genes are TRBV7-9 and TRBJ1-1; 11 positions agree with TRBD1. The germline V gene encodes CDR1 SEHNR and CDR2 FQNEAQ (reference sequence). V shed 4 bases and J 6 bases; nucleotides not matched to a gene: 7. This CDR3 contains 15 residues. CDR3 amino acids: CASSSGQGAFAEAFF. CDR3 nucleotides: TGTGCCAGCAGCTCCGGACAGGGGGCTTTTGCTGAAGCTTTCTTT.

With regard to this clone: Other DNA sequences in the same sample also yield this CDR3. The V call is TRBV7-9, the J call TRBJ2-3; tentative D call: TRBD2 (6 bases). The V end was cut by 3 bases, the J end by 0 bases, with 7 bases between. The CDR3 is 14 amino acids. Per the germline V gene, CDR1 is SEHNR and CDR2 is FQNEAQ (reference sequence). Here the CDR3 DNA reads TGTGCCAGCAGCTTTAGCGGAAGCACAGATACGCAGTATTTT. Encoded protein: CASSFSGSTDTQYF. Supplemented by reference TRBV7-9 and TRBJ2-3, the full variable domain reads DTGVSQNPRHKITKRGQNVTFRCDPISEHNRLYWYRQTLGQGPEFLTYFQNEAQLEKSRLLSDRFSAERPKGSFSTLEIQRTEQGDSAMYLCASSFSGSTDTQYFGPGTRLTVL.

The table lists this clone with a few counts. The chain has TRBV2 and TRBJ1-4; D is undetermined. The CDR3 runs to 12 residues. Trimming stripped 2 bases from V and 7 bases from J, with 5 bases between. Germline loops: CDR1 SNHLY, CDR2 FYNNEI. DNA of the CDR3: TGTGCCAGCAGTGAATTGGTTGAAAAACTGTTTTTT. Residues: CASSELVEKLFF.

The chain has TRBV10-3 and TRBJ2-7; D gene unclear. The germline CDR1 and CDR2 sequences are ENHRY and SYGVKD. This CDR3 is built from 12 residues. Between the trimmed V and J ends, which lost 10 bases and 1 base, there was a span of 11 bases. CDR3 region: CASQAESYEQYF. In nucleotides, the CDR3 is TGTGCCAGCCAGGCGGAATCCTACGAGCAGTACTTC.

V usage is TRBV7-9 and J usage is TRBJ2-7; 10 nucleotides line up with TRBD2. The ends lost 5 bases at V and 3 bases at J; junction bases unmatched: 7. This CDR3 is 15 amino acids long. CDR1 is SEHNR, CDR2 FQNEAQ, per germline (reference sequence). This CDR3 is CASSATTSGFYEQYF. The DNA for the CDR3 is TGTGCCAGCAGCGCCACGACTAGCGGGTTCTACGAGCAGTACTTC.

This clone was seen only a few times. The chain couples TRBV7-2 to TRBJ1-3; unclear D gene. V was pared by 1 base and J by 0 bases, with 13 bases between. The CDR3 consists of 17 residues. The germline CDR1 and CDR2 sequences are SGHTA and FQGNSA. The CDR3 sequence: CASSLGPLGISGNTIYF. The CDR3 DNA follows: TGTGCCAGCAGCTTAGGACCCCTGGGGATCTCTGGAAACACCATATATTTT.

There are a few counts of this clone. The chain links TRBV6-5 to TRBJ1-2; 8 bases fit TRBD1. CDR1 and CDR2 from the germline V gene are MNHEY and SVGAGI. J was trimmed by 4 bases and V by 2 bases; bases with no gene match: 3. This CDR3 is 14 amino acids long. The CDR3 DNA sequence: TGTGCCAGCAGTTACCGAACAGGGGGCTATGGCTACACCTTC. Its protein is CASSYRTGGYGYTF.

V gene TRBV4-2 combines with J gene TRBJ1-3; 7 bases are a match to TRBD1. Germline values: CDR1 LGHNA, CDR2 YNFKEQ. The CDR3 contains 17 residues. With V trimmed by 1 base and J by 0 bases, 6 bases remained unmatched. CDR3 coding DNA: TGTGCCAGCAGCCAAGTGACAGGGAGGTTCTCTGGAAACACCATATATTTT. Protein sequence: CASSQVTGRFSGNTIYF.

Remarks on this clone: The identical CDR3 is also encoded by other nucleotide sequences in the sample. CDR3: CSAGNTEAFF. The CDR3 bases are TGCAGTGCTGGGAACACTGAAGCTTTCTTT. This sequence joins TRBV20-1 and TRBJ1-1; D not resolved. The germline V gene has CDR1 DFQATT and CDR2 SNEGSKA (reference sequence). This CDR3 has 10 amino acids. V was trimmed by 5 bases and J by 1 base, leaving 2 bases between them.

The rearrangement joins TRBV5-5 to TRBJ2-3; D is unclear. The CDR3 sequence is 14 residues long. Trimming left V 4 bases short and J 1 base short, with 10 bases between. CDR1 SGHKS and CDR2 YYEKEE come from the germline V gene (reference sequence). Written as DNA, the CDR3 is TGTGCCAGCAGCCCTCGGACCCGCACAGATACGCAGTATTTT. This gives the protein CASSPRTRTDTQYF.

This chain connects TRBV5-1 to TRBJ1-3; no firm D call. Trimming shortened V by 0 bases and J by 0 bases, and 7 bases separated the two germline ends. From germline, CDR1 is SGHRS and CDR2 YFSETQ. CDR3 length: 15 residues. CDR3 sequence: CASSLVADSGNTIYF. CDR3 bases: TGCGCCAGCAGCTTGGTTGCGGACTCTGGAAACACCATATATTTT.

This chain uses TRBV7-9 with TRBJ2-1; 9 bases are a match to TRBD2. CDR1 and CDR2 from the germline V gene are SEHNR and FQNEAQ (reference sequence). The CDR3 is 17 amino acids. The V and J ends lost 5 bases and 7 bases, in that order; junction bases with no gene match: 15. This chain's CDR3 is CASSDPPGLAFRNEQFF. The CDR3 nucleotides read TGTGCCAGCAGCGATCCTCCGGGACTAGCCTTTCGGAATGAGCAGTTCTTC.

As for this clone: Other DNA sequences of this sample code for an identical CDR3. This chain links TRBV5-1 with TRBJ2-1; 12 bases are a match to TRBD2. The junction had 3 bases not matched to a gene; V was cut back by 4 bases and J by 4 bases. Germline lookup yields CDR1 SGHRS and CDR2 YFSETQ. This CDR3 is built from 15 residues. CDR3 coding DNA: TGCGCCAGCAGCCTCGGACTAGCGGGATACAATGAGCAGTTCTTC. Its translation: CASSLGLAGYNEQFF.

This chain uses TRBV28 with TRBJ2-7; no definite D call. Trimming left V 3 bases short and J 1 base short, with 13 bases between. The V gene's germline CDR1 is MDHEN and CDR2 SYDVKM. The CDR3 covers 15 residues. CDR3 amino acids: CASSFLGPLSYEQYF. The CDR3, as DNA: TGTGCCAGCAGTTTCCTCGGACCTCTATCCTACGAGCAGTACTTC.

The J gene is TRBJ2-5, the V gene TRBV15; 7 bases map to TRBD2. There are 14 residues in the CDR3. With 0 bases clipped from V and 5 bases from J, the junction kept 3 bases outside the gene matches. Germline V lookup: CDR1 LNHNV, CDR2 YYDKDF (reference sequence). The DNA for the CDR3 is TGTGCCACCAGCAGAGATGTGGGAGGGGAGACCCAGTACTTC. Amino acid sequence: CATSRDVGGETQYF.

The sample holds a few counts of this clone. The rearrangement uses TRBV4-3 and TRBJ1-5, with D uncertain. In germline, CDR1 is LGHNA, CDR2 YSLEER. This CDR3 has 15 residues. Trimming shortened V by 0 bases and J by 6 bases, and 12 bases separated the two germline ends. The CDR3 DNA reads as TGCGCCAGCAGCCAAGATAGCCAGTCCACTCAGCCCCAGCATTTT. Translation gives CASSQDSQSTQPQHF.

The DNA of the CDR3 is TGTGCCAGCTCACTCTTTGGACTAGCGGGAGGGAGTCACGAGCAGTACTTC. Protein: CASSLFGLAGGSHEQYF. The chain employs TRBV18 and TRBJ2-7, with TRBD2 matching 15 bases. In germline, CDR1 is KGHSH, CDR2 LQKENI. The CDR3 sequence is 17 residues long. The V and J ends lost 4 bases and 5 bases, in that order; junction bases with no gene match: 9.

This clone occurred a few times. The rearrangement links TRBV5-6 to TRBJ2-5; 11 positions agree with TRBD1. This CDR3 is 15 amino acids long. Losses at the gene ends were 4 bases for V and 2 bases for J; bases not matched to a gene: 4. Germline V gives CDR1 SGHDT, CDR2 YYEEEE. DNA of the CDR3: TGTGCCAGCAGCAGGGACAGGGGGACTCAAGAGACCCAGTACTTC. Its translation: CASSRDRGTQETQYF.

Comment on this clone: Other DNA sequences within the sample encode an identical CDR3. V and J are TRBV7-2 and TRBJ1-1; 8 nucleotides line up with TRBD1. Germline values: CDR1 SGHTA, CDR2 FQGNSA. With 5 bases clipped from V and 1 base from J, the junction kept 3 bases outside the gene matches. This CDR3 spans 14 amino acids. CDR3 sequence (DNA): TGTGCCAGCAGCCCCGACAGGGGGAACACTGAAGCTTTCTTT. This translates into CASSPDRGNTEAFF.

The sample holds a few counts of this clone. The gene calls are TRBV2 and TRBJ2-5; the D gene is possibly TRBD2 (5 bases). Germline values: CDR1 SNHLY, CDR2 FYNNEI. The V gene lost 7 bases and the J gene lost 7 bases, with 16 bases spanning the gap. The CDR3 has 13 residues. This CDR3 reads CASMELHRGTQYF. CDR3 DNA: TGTGCCAGCATGGAGCTTCACCGGGGGACCCAGTACTTC. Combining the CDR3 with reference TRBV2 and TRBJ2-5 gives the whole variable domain EPEVTQTPSHQVTQMGQEVILRCVPISNHLYFYWYRQILGQKVEFLVSFYNNEISEKSEIFDDQFSVERPDGSNFTLKIRSTKLEDSAMYFCASMELHRGTQYFGPGTRLLVL.

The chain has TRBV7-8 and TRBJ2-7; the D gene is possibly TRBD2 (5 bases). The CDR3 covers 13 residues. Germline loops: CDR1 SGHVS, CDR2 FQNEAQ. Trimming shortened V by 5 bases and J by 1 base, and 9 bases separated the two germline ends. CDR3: CASSLGLSYEQYF. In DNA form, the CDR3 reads TGTGCCAGCAGCCTAGGACTGTCCTACGAGCAGTACTTC.

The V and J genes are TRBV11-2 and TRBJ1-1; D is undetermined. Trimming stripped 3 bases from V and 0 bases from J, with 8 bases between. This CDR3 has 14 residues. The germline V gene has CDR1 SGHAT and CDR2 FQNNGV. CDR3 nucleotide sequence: TGTGCCAGCAGCTTCGGGTTGGTGAACACTGAAGCTTTCTTT. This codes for CASSFGLVNTEAFF.

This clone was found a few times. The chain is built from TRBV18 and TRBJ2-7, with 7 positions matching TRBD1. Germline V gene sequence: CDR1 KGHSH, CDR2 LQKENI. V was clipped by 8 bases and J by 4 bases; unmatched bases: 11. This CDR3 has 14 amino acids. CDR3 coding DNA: TGTGCCAGCGCCAATCTCGGGACAGATTACGAGCAGTACTTC. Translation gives CASANLGTDYEQYF.

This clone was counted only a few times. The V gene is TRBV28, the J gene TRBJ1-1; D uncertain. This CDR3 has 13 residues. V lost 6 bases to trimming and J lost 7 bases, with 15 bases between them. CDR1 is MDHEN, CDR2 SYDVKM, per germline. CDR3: CASRLLITNEAFF. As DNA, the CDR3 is TGTGCCAGCAGGCTCCTTATCACGAATGAAGCTTTCTTT.

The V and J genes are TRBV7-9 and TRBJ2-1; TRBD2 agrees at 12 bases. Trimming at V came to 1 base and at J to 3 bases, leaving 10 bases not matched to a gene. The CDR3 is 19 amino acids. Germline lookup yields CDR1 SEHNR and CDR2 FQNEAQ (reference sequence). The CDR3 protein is CASSLGLRLAGENYNEQFF. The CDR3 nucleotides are TGTGCCAGCAGCTTAGGACTGCGACTAGCGGGGGAAAACTACAATGAGCAGTTCTTC.

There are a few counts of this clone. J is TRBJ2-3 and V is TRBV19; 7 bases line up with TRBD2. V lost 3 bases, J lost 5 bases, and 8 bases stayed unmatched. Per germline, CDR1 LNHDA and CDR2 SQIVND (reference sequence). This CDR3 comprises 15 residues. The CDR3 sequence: CASSIRGSWRDTQYF. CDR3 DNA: TGTGCCAGTAGTATTCGCGGGAGTTGGCGAGATACGCAGTATTTT.

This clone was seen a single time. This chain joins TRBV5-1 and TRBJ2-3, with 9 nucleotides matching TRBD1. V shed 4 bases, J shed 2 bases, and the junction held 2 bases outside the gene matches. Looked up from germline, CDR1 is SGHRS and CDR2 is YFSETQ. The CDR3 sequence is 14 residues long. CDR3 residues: CASSRTGATDTQYF. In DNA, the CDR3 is TGCGCCAGCAGCCGGACAGGGGCCACAGATACGCAGTATTTT.

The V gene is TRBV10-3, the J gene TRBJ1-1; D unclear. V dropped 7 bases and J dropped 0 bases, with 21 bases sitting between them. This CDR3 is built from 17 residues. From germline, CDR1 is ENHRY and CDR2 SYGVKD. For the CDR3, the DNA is TGTGCCATCACCCGGCATAGCGGCAACAAACTGAACACTGAAGCTTTCTTT. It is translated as CAITRHSGNKLNTEAFF.

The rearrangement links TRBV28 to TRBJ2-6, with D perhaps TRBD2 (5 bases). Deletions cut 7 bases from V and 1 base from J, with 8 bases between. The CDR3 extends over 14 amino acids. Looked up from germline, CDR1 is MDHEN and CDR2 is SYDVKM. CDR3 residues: CASTTRSGANVLTF. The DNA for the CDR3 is TGTGCCAGCACCACTAGGTCTGGGGCCAACGTCCTGACTTTC.

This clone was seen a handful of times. The CDR3 loop reads CASSPMGSAEKLFF. Here the CDR3 DNA reads TGTGCCAGCAGCCCGATGGGTTCGGCTGAAAAACTGTTTTTT. The rearrangement uses TRBV7-2 and TRBJ1-4; no definite D call. The CDR3 is 14 residues long. Germline V CDR1 and CDR2: SGHTA, FQGNSA. The ends were cut back, 5 bases at V and 7 bases at J, with 14 bases in the middle.

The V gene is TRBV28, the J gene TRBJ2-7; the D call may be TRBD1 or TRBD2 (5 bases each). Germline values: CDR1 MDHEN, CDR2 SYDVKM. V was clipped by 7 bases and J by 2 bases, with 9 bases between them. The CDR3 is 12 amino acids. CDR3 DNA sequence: TGTGCCAGCACCGGGACCACCTACGAGCAGTACTTC. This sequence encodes CASTGTTYEQYF.

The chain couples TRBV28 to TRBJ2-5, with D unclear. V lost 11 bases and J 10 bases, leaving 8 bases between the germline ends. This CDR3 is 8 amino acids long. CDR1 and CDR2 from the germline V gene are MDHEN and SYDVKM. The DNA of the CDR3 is TGTGCCGAGGTTGGCCAGTACTTC. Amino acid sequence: CAEVGQYF.